The 20 T cell receptor beta chains below all came from one sample that was sequenced in a study of blood T cell repertoires in COVID-19 (dated by TCRdb to 2018 to 2020). Libraries were made using the immunoSEQ multiplex PCR assay. As stored in TCRdb, this immuneACCESS dataset retains in-frame rearrangements with V and J assigned. A fraction of the clones does not appear; measured against another copy, unresolved V genes explain less than half of the discrepancy, and the remainder lacks a known reason. The sample table contains over 300,000 clones; only one count was recorded for around 86% of them. In total, the top ten clones hold about 10% of the sample. Sample: PBMCs or T cells enriched from blood (not recorded which). Every receptor here comes from a woman aged 18-35 years who had recovered from COVID-19.

The chain employs TRBV29-1 and TRBJ1-2, with unresolved D. CDR1 is SQVTM, CDR2 ANQGSEA, per germline. There are 13 residues in the CDR3. V was trimmed by 3 bases and J by 8 bases, leaving 16 bases between them. For the CDR3, the DNA is TGCAGCGTTGAGCCGGCTCTGGGAGGGGGCTACACCTTC. It yields the protein CSVEPALGGGYTF.

V gene TRBV28 combines with J gene TRBJ1-2; possibly TRBD1 for D (6 bases). Trimming took off 5 bases at V and 7 bases at J, with 20 bases between the two ends. In germline, CDR1 is MDHEN, CDR2 SYDVKM. This CDR3 is 15 amino acids long. CDR3 nucleotide sequence: TGTGCCAGCAGTCCCGTATGGGGGGGCAGTTCTGGCTACACCTTC. This sequence encodes CASSPVWGGSSGYTF.

This chain links TRBV13 with TRBJ2-2, with a possible D match to TRBD1 (6 bases). The CDR3 runs to 14 residues. The V end was cut by 8 bases, the J end by 2 bases, with 12 bases between. Germline V gene lookup returns CDR1 PRHDT and CDR2 FYEKMQ (reference sequence). The CDR3 is CASFEQGNTGELFF. Here the CDR3 DNA reads TGTGCCAGCTTCGAACAGGGTAACACCGGGGAGCTGTTTTTT. Drawing the rest from reference TRBV13 and TRBJ2-2, the complete variable domain is AAGVIQSPRHLIKEKRETATLKCYPIPRHDTVYWYQQGPGQDPQFLISFYEKMQSDKGSIPDRFSAQQFSDYHSELNMSSLELGDSALYFCASFEQGNTGELFFGEGSRLTVL.

The chain carries TRBV3-1 (or the pseudogene TRBV3-2) and TRBJ2-2, with 16 bases matching TRBD2. Germline-derived CDR1 and CDR2 are LGHDT and YNNKEL (reference sequence). The CDR3 has 15 amino acids. V trimming: 6 bases; J trimming: 6 bases; junction bases outside the gene matches: 1. The CDR3 spells CASRGTSGGAGELFF. In DNA, the CDR3 is TGTGCCAGCAGAGGGACTAGCGGGGGGGCCGGGGAGCTGTTTTTT.

This clone was counted once. The chain links TRBV4-1 to TRBJ2-1; perhaps TRBD2 as D (6 bases). CDR3 size: 19 residues. Trimming pared 1 base from V and 5 bases from J, leaving 24 bases between. Germline V lookup: CDR1 MGHRA, CDR2 YSYEKL. The CDR3 sequence is CASSQAGLAEEGSNNEQFF. For the CDR3, the DNA is TGCGCCAGCAGCCAAGCAGGCTTAGCGGAGGAAGGATCGAACAATGAGCAGTTCTTC.

This sequence joins TRBV10-3 and TRBJ2-1; D is perhaps TRBD2 (5 bases). The CDR3 covers 15 residues. V was pared by 2 bases and J by 6 bases, with 14 bases between. Germline-derived CDR1 and CDR2 are ENHRY and SYGVKD. The CDR3 protein is CAISEGGGVFNEQFF. In DNA, the CDR3 is TGTGCCATCAGTGAGGGAGGAGGTGTTTTCAATGAGCAGTTCTTC.

This clone was recorded a few times. V is TRBV2 and J is TRBJ1-2, with D unclear. V lost 4 bases, J lost 2 bases, and 11 bases lay in between. Per germline, CDR1 SNHLY and CDR2 FYNNEI. This CDR3 is 14 amino acids long. The CDR3: CASSADGLNYGYTF. CDR3 coding DNA: TGTGCCAGCAGTGCAGACGGACTAAACTATGGCTACACCTTC.

The chain joins TRBV25-1 to TRBJ2-7, with a weak D call TRBD1 (6 bases). Germline CDR1 reads MGHDK; CDR2 reads SYGVNS. The CDR3 consists of 12 residues. Trimming took 5 bases from V and 6 from J, leaving 11 bases between them. This CDR3 reads CASSQQGPEQYF. CDR3 DNA: TGTGCCAGCAGTCAACAGGGCCCCGAGCAGTACTTC.

This chain joins TRBV29-1 and TRBJ2-3; D may be TRBD1 (6 bases). Germline V gene data show CDR1 as SQVTM and CDR2 as ANQGSEA. The V and J ends lost 3 bases and 6 bases respectively, with 16 bases between them. The CDR3 totals 14 residues. The CDR3 DNA sequence: TGCAGCGTTGATCTAGGACAGTCGACCGATACGCAGTATTTT. It translates to CSVDLGQSTDTQYF.

This clone is a singleton in its sample. V is TRBV2 and J is TRBJ1-1; the D gene is possibly TRBD1 (6 bases). Trimming removed 1 base at V and 5 bases at J, with 11 bases between. The germline gives CDR1 SNHLY, CDR2 FYNNEI. The CDR3 covers 14 residues. CDR3 residues: CASSEEGGWTEAFF. The CDR3 region has the DNA TGTGCCAGCAGTGAAGAGGGGGGGTGGACTGAAGCTTTCTTT.

This chain links TRBV19 with TRBJ1-3; D not resolved. V lost 3 bases and J 0 bases, leaving 6 bases between the germline ends. This CDR3 has 14 residues. Germline V lookup: CDR1 LNHDA, CDR2 SQIVND (reference sequence). The CDR3 DNA follows: TGTGCCAGTAGTATGAGGGCCTCTGGAAACACCATATATTTT. This gives the protein CASSMRASGNTIYF.

This clone was seen more than once but under ten times. The chain uses TRBV12-3 or TRBV12-4 and TRBJ1-6; D possibly corresponds to TRBD1 (5 bases). The CDR3 is 13 amino acids. Trimming pared 3 bases from V and 10 bases from J, leaving 10 bases between. In nucleotides, the CDR3 is TGTGCCAGCAGTTTGGGCAGGGTCTCACCCCTCCACTTT. Translation: CASSLGRVSPLHF.

The CDR3: CASSSERTALGTDTQYF. CDR3 in DNA: TGTGCCAGCAGCTCGGAACGGACAGCTCTAGGCACAGATACGCAGTATTTT. The gene calls are TRBV11-2 and TRBJ2-3; TRBD1 is a possible D gene (6 bases). The CDR3 loop spans 17 amino acids. Germline V gene lookup returns CDR1 SGHAT and CDR2 FQNNGV. Trimming pared 4 bases from V and 1 base from J, leaving 18 bases between.

The gene calls are TRBV30 and TRBJ2-2; a possible D gene is TRBD1 (6 bases). Germline V gene lookup returns CDR1 GTSNPN and CDR2 SVGIG (reference sequence). The V and J ends lost 6 bases and 3 bases respectively, with 14 bases between them. The CDR3 spans 14 residues. Here the CDR3 reads CACQGSQHTGELFF. The DNA for the CDR3 is TGTGCCTGTCAGGGGTCTCAGCACACCGGGGAGCTGTTTTTT. Full variable domain (remainder filled in from reference TRBV30 and TRBJ2-2): SQTIHQWPATLVQPVGSPLSLECTVEGTSNPNLYWYRQAAGRGLQLLFYSVGIGQISSEVPQNLSASRPQDRQFILSSKKLLLSDSGFYLCACQGSQHTGELFFGEGSRLTVL.

The chain uses TRBV12-3 or TRBV12-4 and TRBJ2-5, with 8 bases matching TRBD1. With 8 bases clipped from V and 5 bases from J, the junction kept 7 bases outside the gene matches. This CDR3 is built from 13 residues. The CDR3 spells CASGQGARETQYF. CDR3 coding DNA: TGTGCCAGCGGCCAGGGGGCCAGGGAGACCCAGTACTTC.

The sample holds a few counts of this clone. The rearrangement uses TRBV5-1 and TRBJ1-4, with unresolved D. In germline, CDR1 is SGHRS, CDR2 YFSETQ. The CDR3 covers 11 residues. The V gene lost 5 bases and the J gene lost 10 bases, with 9 bases spanning the gap. The CDR3 loop is CASRGEGKLFF. The DNA of the CDR3 is TGCGCCAGCAGGGGCGAAGGAAAACTGTTTTTT. Together with reference TRBV5-1 and TRBJ1-4, the CDR3 gives the full variable domain: KAGVTQTPRYLIKTRGQQVTLSCSPISGHRSVSWYQQTPGQGLQFLFEYFSETQRNKGNFPGRFSGRQFSNSRSEMNVSTLELGDSALYLCASRGEGKLFFGSGTQLSVL.

The chain joins TRBV9 to TRBJ2-3, with D perhaps TRBD1 (7 bases). Looked up from germline, CDR1 is SGDLS and CDR2 is YYNGEE. The CDR3 has 17 residues. V shed 0 bases and J shed 0 bases, with 14 bases lying between them. This chain's CDR3 is CASSVGAGTVSTDTQYF. CDR3 in DNA: TGTGCCAGCAGCGTAGGGGCGGGGACAGTAAGCACAGATACGCAGTATTTT.

The V gene is TRBV7-9, the J gene TRBJ2-3, with 7 bases lining up with TRBD1. The germline gives CDR1 SEHNR, CDR2 FQNEAQ (reference sequence). CDR3 length: 16 residues. The junction had 10 bases not matched to a gene; V was cut back by 5 bases and J by 2 bases. The CDR3: CASSPMTGIPTDTQYF. CDR3 bases: TGTGCCAGCAGCCCTATGACAGGGATTCCCACAGATACGCAGTATTTT.

The V and J genes are TRBV5-6 and TRBJ2-7, with D unresolved. The CDR3 runs to 14 residues. Trimming removed 4 bases from V and 0 bases from J, with 11 bases in between. Germline V lookup: CDR1 SGHDT, CDR2 YYEEEE. Here the CDR3 DNA reads TGTGCCAGCAGCAGAAGGCGGAGCTCCTACGAGCAGTACTTC. Residues: CASSRRRSSYEQYF.

The rearrangement links TRBV10-3 to TRBJ1-1, with unresolved D. This CDR3 contains 12 residues. Trimming shortened V by 2 bases and J by 5 bases, and 6 bases separated the two germline ends. Germline CDR1 is ENHRY and CDR2 is SYGVKD. For the CDR3, the DNA is TGTGCCATCAGTGAGGTCGGTACTGAAGCTTTCTTT. This translates into CAISEVGTEAFF.